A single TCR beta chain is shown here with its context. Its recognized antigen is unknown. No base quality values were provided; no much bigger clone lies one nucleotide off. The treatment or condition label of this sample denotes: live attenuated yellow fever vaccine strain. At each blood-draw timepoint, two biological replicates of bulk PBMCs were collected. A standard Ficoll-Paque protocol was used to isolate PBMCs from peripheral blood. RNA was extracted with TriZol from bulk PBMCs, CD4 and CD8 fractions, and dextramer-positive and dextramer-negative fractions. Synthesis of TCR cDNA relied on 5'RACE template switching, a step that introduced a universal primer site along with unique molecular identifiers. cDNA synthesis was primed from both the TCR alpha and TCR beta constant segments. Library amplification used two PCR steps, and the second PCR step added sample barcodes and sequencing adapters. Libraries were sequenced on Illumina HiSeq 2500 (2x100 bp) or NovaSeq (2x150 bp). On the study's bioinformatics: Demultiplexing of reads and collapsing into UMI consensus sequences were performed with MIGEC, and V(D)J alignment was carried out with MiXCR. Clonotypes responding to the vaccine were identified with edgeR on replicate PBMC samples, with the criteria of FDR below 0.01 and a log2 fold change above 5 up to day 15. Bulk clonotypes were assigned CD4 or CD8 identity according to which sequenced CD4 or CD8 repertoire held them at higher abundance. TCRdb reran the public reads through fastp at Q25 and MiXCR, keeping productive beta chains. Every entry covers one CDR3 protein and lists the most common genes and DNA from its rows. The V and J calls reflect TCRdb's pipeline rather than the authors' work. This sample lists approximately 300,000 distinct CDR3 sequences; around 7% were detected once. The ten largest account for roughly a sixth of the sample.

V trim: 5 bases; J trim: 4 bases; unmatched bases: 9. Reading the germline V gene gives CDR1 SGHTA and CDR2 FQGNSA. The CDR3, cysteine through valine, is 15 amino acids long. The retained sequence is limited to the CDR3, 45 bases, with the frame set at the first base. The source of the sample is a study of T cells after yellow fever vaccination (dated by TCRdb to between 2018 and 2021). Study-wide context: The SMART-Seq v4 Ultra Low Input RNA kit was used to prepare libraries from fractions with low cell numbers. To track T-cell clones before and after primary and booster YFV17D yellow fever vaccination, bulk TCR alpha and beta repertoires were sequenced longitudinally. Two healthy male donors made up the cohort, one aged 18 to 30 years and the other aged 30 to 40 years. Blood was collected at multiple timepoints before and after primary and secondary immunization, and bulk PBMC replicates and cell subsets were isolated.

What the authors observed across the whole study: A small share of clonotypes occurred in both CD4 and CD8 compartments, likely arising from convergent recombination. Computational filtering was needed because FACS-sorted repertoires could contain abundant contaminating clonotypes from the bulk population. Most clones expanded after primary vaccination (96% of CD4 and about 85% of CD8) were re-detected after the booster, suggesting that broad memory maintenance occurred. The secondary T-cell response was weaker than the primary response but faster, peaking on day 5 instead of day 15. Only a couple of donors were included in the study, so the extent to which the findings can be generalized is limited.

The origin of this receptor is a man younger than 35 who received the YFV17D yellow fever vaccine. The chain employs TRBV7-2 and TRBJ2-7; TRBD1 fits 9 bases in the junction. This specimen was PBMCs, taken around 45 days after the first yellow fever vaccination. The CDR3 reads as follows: CASSEGTGRAYEQYV. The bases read TGTGCCAGCAGCGAGGGGACAGGGCGGGCTTACGAGCAGTACGTC.